Listed below are T cell receptor beta chains from one sample, sequenced in a study of identical twins' blood T cells. From the 5' RACE reads, TCRdb called clonotypes with MiXCR, one entry per CDR3 protein. Of hundreds of thousands of distinct CDR3 sequences in the sample, roughly 31% were seen once. The sequenced sample was PBMCs. These receptors were obtained from a woman between 18 and 50 years old in good health. Each CDR3 is given with its conserved first and last residue. The D gene is left open where the match is weak. The size of a clone is reported for some rows only, either as once, few or many, or as a class for expanded clones.

clone size	V gene	D gene	J gene	CDR3 length	CDR3 DNA	CDR3 protein
-	TRBV24-1	-	TRBJ2-2	13	TGTGCCACCAGTGAAAGGACGTCCGGGGAGCTGTTTTTT	CATSERTSGELFF
once	TRBV20-1	-	TRBJ2-7	15	TGCAGTGCTAGAGATCCCAGCGGGCCCTCCTACGAGCAGTACTTC	CSARDPSGPSYEQYF
-	TRBV6-6	TRBD1	TRBJ1-1	16	TGTGCCAGCAGTTTTTCAAGACAGGGGATGAACACTGAAGCTTTCTTT	CASSFSRQGMNTEAFF
-	TRBV19	-	TRBJ1-3	11	TGTGCCGGCGCGACAGGAAACACCATATATTTT	CAGATGNTIYF
many	TRBV9	-	TRBJ2-1	14	TGTGCCAGCAGCGTAGTAACATCCTACAATGAGCAGTTCTTC	CASSVVTSYNEQFF
-	TRBV11-2	-	TRBJ1-5	15	TGTGCCAGCAGCTTAGGGTTAGGTACAAATCAGCCCCAGCATTTT	CASSLGLGTNQPQHF
few	TRBV2	TRBD2	TRBJ2-1	14	TGTGCCATACGGACTAGCGGGTTTTACAATGAGCAGTTCTTC	CAIRTSGFYNEQFF
few	TRBV28	-	TRBJ1-2	16	TGTGCCAGCAGTTTTTCGGGACGACGCTTCCTCTATGGCTACACCTTC	CASSFSGRRFLYGYTF
-	TRBV12-3/TRBV12-4	TRBD1	TRBJ1-6	15	TGTGCCAGCCGAGGAGGACAGGGGAATAATTCACCCCTCCACTTT	CASRGGQGNNSPLHF
few	TRBV20-1	TRBD2	TRBJ2-1	15	TGCAGTGCTAGAGATCAGACTAGCGGGAGCTATGAGCAGTTCTTC	CSARDQTSGSYEQFF
-	TRBV9	-	TRBJ2-7	14	TGTGCCAGCAGCGTAGGACTATATAACTACGAGCAGTACTTC	CASSVGLYNYEQYF
few	TRBV7-9	-	TRBJ2-7	13	TGTGCCAGCAGCTTCCAGGGTTGGAGCGAGCAGTACTTC	CASSFQGWSEQYF
many	TRBV29-1	-	TRBJ2-4	13	TGCAGCGTTGAATTTCAGGGGAAAAACATTCAGTACTTC	CSVEFQGKNIQYF
few	TRBV29-1	-	TRBJ2-3	14	TGCAGCGTAGCAGGCCGCGAGAACACAGATACGCAGTATTTT	CSVAGRENTDTQYF
few	TRBV10-3	-	TRBJ1-1	17	TGTGCCATCAGCGAGGGTCTCTGGGAGGGGAGGAGAACTGAAGCTTTCTTT	CAISEGLWEGRRTEAFF
-	TRBV20-1	TRBD1	TRBJ1-2	15	TGCAGTGCTAGAGATCCCCGACAGGGAGGCTATGGCTACACCTTC	CSARDPRQGGYGYTF
-	TRBV20-1	-	TRBJ2-7	15	TGCAGTGCTAGTCCCTATGCGGGTAGCTACTACGAGCAGTACTTC	CSASPYAGSYYEQYF
few	TRBV4-1	-	TRBJ1-1	16	TGCGCCAGCAGCCTGCCGGGACACCACCAGCGCACTGAAGCTTTCTTT	CASSLPGHHQRTEAFF